This section outlines one T cell receptor beta chain sequence together with its context. The antigen remains unidentified. This specimen comes from a study of Ad26.COV2.S vaccination and SARS-CoV-2 variants. Study information: Ad26.COV2.S, an intramuscular injection, was given once or twice 56 days apart.

This CDR3 contains 14 residues. Germline CDR1 reads SEHNR; CDR2 reads FQNEAQ (reference sequence). V gave up 8 bases and J gave up 4 bases, with 14 bases separating them. Overall study findings and caveats: Substantial breadth was reported for post-vaccination spike-specific CD8+ and CD4+ T cells.

Produced via immunoSEQ multiplex PCR; TCRdb's table is partial and in-frame only. Of 400,000 to 450,000 clones in the sample, 75% to 95% were seen once. Treatment indicated: over 15 received Ad26.COV2.S at low or high dose, single or two shots; about five received placebo; per-sample allocation not given. The investigators took samples on day 63 after the first vaccine or placebo injection. An adult of 18-55 years in Boston served as donor. Expression of Wuhan-strain SARS-CoV-2 spike came from the Ad26 vector that formed the vaccine. This chain uses TRBV7-9 with TRBJ1-4, with D maybe TRBD1 (6 bases). The material was peripheral blood, obtained in a trial of Ad26.COV2.S vaccine versus placebo. This receptor was taken from a person between 18 and 65 years old who received the Ad26.COV2.S COVID-19 vaccine or a placebo. The CDR3 reads CASRLGGYNEKLFF. CDR3 bases: TGTGCCAGCCGCCTAGGGGGTTATAATGAAAAACTGTTTTTT.